This T cell receptor (beta chain) appears in the sequencing data of a study of graft-versus-host responses after intestinal transplantation. The CDR3 contains 15 residues. From germline, CDR1 is LGHNA and CDR2 YSLEER. Trimming cost V 0 bases and J 6 bases; bases outside gene matches: 5. As concerns this clone: Antigen: not known.

Sequencing was performed with immunoSEQ multiplex PCR; in TCRdb, only in-frame clones are kept and a portion is missing. Here the sample spans fewer than 95,000 clones, 85% to 95% being singletons. This receptor was taken from a human donor who received an intestinal transplant. Sequenced material: unstimulated CD8+ T cells sorted from spleen or lymph node cells, taken before intestinal transplant. This chain joins TRBV4-3 and TRBJ2-7, with TRBD1 matching over 10 bases. The CDR3 coding sequence is TGCGCCAGCAGCCAAGAGGGACAGGGGTTATTCGAGCAGTACTTC. Encoded protein: CASSQEGQGLFEQYF.